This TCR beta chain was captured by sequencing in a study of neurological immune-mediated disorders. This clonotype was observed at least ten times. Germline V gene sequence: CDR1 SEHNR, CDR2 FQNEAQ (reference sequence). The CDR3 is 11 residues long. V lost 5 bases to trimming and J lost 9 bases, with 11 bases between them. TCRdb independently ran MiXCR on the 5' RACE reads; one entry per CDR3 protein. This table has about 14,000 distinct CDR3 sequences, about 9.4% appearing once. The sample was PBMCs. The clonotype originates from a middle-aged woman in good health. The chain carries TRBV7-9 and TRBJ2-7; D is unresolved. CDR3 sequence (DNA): TGTGCCAGCAGCCTCAAAGGAAGGCAGTACTTC. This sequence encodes CASSLKGRQYF. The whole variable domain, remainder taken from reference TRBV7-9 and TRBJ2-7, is DTGVSQNPRHKITKRGQNVTFRCDPISEHNRLYWYRQTLGQGPEFLTYFQNEAQLEKSRLLSDRFSAERPKGSFSTLEIQRTEQGDSAMYLCASSLKGRQYFGPGTRLTVT.